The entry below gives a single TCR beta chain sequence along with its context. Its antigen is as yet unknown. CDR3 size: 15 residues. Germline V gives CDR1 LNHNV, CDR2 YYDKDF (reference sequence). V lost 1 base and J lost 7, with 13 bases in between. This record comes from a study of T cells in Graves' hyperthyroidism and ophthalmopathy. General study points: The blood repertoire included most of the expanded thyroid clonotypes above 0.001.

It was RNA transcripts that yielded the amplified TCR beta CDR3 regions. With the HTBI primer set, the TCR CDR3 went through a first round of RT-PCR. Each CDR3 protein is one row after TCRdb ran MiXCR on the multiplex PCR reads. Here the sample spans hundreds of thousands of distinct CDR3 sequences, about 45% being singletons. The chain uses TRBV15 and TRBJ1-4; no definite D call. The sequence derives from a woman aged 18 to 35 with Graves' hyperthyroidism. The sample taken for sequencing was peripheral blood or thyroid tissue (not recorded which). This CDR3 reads CATSRGTSGGEKLFF. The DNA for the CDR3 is TGTGCCACCAGCAGAGGTACCTCCGGAGGTGAAAAACTGTTTTTT.